A single count supports the clone carrying this TCR beta chain. TCRdb's copy holds only in-frame clones and misses some; the assay was immunoSEQ multiplex PCR. The data hold 200,000 to 250,000 clones, with more than 80% observed a single time. This sample was taken from a study of blood T cell repertoires in COVID-19. The source is a woman aged 25 to 39 with COVID-19, enrolled during active disease. Sequenced sample: peripheral blood.

CDR3 sequence: CSVRVDGTGNQPQHF. CDR3 nucleotide sequence: TGCAGCGTTAGAGTAGACGGGACAGGTAATCAGCCCCAGCATTTT. The chain couples TRBV29-1 to TRBJ1-5; 8 bases line up with TRBD1. J gave up 4 bases and V 5 bases, and 10 bases lay outside the gene matches. Germline V gives CDR1 SQVTM, CDR2 ANQGSEA. CDR3 size: 15 residues. Combining the CDR3 with reference TRBV29-1 and TRBJ1-5 gives the whole variable domain SAVISQKPSRDICQRGTSLTIQCQVDSQVTMMFWYRQQPGQSLTLIATANQGSEATYESGFVIDKFPISRPNLTFSTLTVSNMSPEDSSIYLCSVRVDGTGNQPQHFGDGTRLSIL.